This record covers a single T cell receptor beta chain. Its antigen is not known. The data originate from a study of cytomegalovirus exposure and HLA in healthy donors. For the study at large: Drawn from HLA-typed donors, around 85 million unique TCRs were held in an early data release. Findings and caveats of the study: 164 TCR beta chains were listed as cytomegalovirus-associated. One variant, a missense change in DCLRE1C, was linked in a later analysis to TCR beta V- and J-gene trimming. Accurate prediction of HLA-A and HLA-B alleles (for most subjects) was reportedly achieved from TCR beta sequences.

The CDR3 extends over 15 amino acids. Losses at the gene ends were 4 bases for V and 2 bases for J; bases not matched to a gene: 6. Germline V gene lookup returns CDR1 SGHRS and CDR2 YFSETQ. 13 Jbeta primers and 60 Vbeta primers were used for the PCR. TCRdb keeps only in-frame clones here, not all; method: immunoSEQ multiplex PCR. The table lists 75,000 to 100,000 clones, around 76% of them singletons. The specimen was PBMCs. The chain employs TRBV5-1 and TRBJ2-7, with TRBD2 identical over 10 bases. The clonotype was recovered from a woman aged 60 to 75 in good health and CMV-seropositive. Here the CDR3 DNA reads TGCGCCAGCAGCCCCGAAGCGGGAGGGCCCTACGAGCAGTACTTC. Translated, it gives CASSPEAGGPYEQYF.